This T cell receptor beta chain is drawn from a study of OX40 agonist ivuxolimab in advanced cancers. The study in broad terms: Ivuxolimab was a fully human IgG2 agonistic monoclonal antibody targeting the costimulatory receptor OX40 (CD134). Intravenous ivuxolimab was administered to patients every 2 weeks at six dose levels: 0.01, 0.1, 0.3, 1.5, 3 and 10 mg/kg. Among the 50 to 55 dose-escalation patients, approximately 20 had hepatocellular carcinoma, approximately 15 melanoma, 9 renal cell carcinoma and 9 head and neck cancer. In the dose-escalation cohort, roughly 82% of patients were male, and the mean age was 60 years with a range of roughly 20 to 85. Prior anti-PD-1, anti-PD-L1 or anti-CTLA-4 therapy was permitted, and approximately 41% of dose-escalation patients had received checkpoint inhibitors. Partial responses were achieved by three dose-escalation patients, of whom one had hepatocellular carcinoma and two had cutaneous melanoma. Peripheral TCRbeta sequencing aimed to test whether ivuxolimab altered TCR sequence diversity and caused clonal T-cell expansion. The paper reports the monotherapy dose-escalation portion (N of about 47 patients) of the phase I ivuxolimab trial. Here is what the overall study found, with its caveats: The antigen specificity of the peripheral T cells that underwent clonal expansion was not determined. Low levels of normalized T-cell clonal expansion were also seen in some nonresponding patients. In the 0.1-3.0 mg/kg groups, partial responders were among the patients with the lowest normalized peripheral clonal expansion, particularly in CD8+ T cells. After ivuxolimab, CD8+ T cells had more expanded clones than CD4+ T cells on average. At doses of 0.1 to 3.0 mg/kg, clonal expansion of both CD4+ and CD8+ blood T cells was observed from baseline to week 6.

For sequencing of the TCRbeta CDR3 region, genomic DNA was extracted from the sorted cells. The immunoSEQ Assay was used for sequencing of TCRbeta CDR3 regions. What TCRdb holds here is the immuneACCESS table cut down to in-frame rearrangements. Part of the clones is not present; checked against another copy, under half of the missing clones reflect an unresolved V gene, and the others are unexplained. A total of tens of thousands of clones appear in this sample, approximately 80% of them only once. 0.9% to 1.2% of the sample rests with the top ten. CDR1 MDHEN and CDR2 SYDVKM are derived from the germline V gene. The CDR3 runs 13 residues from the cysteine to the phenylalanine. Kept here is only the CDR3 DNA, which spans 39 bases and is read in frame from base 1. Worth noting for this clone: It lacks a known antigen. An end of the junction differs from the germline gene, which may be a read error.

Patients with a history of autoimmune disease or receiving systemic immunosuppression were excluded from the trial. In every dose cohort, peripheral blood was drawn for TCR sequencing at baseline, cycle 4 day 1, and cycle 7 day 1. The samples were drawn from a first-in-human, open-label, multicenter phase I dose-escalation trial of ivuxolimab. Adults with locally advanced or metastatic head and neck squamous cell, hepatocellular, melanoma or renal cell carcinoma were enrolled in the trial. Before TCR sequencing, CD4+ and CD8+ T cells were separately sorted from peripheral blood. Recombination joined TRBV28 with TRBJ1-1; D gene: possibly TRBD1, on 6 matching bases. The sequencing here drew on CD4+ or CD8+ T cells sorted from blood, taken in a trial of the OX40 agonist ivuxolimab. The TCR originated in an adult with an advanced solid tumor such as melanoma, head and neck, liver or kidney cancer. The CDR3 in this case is CASRITGNAEAFF. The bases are TGTGCCAGCAGGATCACAGGGAACGCTGAAGCTTTCTTT.